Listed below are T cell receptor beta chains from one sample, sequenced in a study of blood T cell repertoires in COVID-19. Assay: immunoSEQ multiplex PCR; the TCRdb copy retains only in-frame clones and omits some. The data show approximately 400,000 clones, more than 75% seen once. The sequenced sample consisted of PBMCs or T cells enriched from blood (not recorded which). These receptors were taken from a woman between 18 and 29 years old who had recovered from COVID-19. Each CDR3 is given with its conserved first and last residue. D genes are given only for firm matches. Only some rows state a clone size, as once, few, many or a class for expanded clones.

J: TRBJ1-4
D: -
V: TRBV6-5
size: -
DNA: TGTGCCAGCAGTTACGGGCAGGGCCTAGGGGAAAAACTGTTTTTT
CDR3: CASSYGQGLGEKLFF

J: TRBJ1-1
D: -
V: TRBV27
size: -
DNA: TGTGCCAGCAGTTTATCGGGGGGTGGTGTCGGGGCGCGTACTGAAGCTTTCTTT
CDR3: CASSLSGGGVGARTEAFF

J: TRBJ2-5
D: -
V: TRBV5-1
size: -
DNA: TGCGCCAGCAGCTTCGGCCAAGAGACCCAGTACTTC
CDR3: CASSFGQETQYF

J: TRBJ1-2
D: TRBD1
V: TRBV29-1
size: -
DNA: TGCAGCGTTGGACAGGGGGTCTATGGCTACACCTTC
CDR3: CSVGQGVYGYTF

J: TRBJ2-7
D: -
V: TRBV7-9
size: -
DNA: TGTGCCAGCAGCTTACGCCAGGACAGCTCCTACGAGCAGTACTTC
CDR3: CASSLRQDSSYEQYF

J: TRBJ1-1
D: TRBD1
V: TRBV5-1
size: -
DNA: TGCGCCAGCAGCTTGGACGCAGGGGGAGGTGAAGCTTTCTTT
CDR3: CASSLDAGGGEAFF

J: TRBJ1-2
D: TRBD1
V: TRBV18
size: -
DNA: TGTGCCAGCTCATCGACAGGGTGGGGCTACACCTTC
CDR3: CASSSTGWGYTF

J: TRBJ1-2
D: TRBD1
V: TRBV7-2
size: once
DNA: TGTGCCAGCAGCTTTCCCCAGGACAGGATAAATGGCTACACCTTC
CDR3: CASSFPQDRINGYTF

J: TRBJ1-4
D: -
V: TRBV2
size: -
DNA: TGTGCCAGCACCCTTCAGGGGTATAATGAAAAACTGTTTTTT
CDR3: CASTLQGYNEKLFF

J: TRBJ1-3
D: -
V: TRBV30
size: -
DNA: TGTGCCTGGAGTGTTGGAGATTCTGGAAACACCATATATTTT
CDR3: CAWSVGDSGNTIYF

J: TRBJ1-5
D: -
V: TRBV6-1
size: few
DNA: TGTGCCAGCAGTGAAGATGTAGGGGGCAATCAGCCCCAGCATTTT
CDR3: CASSEDVGGNQPQHF

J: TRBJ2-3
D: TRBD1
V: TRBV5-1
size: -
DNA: TGCGCCAGCATCCAGGGGGCAAGAGGGATCGGCACAGATACGCAGTATTTT
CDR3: CASIQGARGIGTDTQYF

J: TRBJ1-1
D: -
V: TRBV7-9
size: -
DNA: TGTGCCAGCAGCTTCGACAATGGTCGGGCTTTCTTT
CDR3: CASSFDNGRAFF

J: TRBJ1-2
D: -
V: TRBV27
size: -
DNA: TGTGCCAGCAGTTTATTAGGGGGAAACTATGGCTACACCTTC
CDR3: CASSLLGGNYGYTF

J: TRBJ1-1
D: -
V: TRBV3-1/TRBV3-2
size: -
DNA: TGTGCCAGCAGCCAACCACCCCAGGGGCAAAACACTGAAGCTTTCTTT
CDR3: CASSQPPQGQNTEAFF

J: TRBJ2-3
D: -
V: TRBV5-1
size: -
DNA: TGCGCCAGCAGCTTGGGACAAGGGGCTGGCACAGATACGCAGTATTTT
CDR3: CASSLGQGAGTDTQYF

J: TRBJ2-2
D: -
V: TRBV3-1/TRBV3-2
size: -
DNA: TGTGCCAGCAGCCTTAACAGGGAGAGCACCGGGGAGCTGTTTTTT
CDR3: CASSLNRESTGELFF

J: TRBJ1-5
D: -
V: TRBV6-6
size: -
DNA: TGTGCCAGCAGCCCGATGGGGGGGATTGGTCAGCCCCAGCATTTT
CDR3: CASSPMGGIGQPQHF

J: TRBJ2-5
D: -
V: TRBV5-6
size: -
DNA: TGTGCCAGCAGCTCCGCAGGGACCCAGTACTTC
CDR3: CASSSAGTQYF

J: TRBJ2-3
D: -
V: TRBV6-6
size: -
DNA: TGTGCGATCAGCGGCCGCCCCCGGGCAGATACGCAGTATTTT
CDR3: CAISGRPRADTQYF